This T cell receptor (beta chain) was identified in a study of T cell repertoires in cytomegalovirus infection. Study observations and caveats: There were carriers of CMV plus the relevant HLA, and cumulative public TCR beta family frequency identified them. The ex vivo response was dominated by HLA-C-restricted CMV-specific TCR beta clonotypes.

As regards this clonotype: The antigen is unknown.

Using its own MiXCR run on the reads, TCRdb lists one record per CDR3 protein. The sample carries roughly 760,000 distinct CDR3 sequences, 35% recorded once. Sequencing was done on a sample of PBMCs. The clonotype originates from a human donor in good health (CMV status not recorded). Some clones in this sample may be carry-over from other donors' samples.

In DNA form, the CDR3 reads TGTGCCAGCAGCACAAGACAGGGCCAGGTCTTCTATGGCTACACCTTC. This encodes CASSTRQGQVFYGYTF. The J gene is TRBJ1-2, the V gene TRBV5-8; 7 nucleotides align to TRBD1. The CDR3 totals 16 residues. V was pared by 4 bases and J by 4 bases, with 13 bases of the junction left unmatched. Germline assignment: CDR1 SGHTS and CDR2 YDEGEE.